Listed below are T cell receptor beta chains from one sample, sequenced in a study of blood T cell repertoires in COVID-19. Libraries were prepared by immunoSEQ multiplex PCR; TCRdb keeps only in-frame clonotypes and omits some of them. Among 210,000 or so clones listed, 80% to 90% were seen once. Sequencing was performed on peripheral blood. The receptors were gathered from a man in his fifties or sixties with acute or convalescent COVID-19. CDR3s include the opening cysteine and the closing phenylalanine or tryptophan. D genes are given only for firm matches. The listing skips clone size in some rows; elsewhere it reads once, few, many or a size class.

>.|.|TRBV10-2|TRBJ2-7
TGCGCCAGCAGTGGTGGCCCGGCGGTCGAGCAGTACTTC
CASSGGPAVEQYF
>.|once|TRBV5-1|TRBJ1-4
TGCGCCAGCAGCTTGGAGGGGGGGACTAATGAAAAACTGTTTTTT
CASSLEGGTNEKLFF
>.|.|TRBV6-5|TRBJ2-3
TGTGCCAGCAGTCCCGGCGGCGGGACAGATACGCAGTATTTT
CASSPGGGTDTQYF
>TRBD1|.|TRBV10-3|TRBJ2-7
TGTGCCATCAGTGGCCCCCGGGACAGGGGTTTATACGAGCAGTACTTC
CAISGPRDRGLYEQYF
>.|.|TRBV6-5|TRBJ1-6
TGTGCCAGCCTAAGGACAGACTCACCCCTCCACTTT
CASLRTDSPLHF
>TRBD1|.|TRBV15|TRBJ1-5
TGTGCCACCAGCAGAGAACAGGGGCTTCAGCCCCAGCATTTT
CATSREQGLQPQHF
>TRBD1|.|TRBV3-1/TRBV3-2|TRBJ2-3
TGTGCCAGCAGCGAACGGACAGGGCGGGATACGCAGTATTTT
CASSERTGRDTQYF
>TRBD1|.|TRBV19|TRBJ1-1
TGTGCCAGTAGTACGGGACAGGGTAACACTGAAGCTTTCTTT
CASSTGQGNTEAFF
>TRBD2|.|TRBV10-3|TRBJ2-3
TGTGCCATCAGTGTGGGAGGGTGGGACACAGATACGCAGTATTTT
CAISVGGWDTDTQYF
>.|.|TRBV19|TRBJ2-2
TGTGCCAGTAGTTTCGGCGGGGTGGGCGGGGAGCTGTTTTTT
CASSFGGVGGELFF
>.|.|TRBV7-9|TRBJ2-3
TGTGCCAGCAGCCCGGGACTTTCCGCCACAGATACGCAGTATTTT
CASSPGLSATDTQYF
>.|.|TRBV5-4|TRBJ2-1
TGTGCCAGCAGCCAAAATAAGGGGCCAAGGAAAGCCTACAATGAGCAGTTCTTC
CASSQNKGPRKAYNEQFF
>TRBD1|once|TRBV3-1/TRBV3-2|TRBJ1-4
TGTGCCAGCAGCTTCCGGACAGGTGAAAAACTGTTTTTT
CASSFRTGEKLFF
>TRBD2|once|TRBV6-4|TRBJ2-3
TGTGCCAGCAGTGACTTAGCGGGGGGGTCAGATACGCAGTATTTT
CASSDLAGGSDTQYF
>TRBD1|.|TRBV9|TRBJ1-2
TGTGCCAGCACCGACAGGGCAAACGGCTACACCTTC
CASTDRANGYTF
>.|.|TRBV19|TRBJ1-5
TGTGCCAGTACCAGAGGGATGGGTCAGCCCCAGCATTTT
CASTRGMGQPQHF
>TRBD1|.|TRBV5-5|TRBJ2-6
TGTGCCAGCAGCTTGGCTCCGGGACAGGGTAAGAGCTCTGGGGCCAACGTCCTGACTTTC
CASSLAPGQGKSSGANVLTF
>.|once|TRBV4-1|TRBJ1-3
TGCGCCAGCAGCCAAGACCCCCGGGGTGGAAACACCATATATTTT
CASSQDPRGGNTIYF
>.|.|TRBV5-8|TRBJ1-1
TGTGCCAGCAGCTTAACAAGAGGAGGGAACACTGAAGCTTTCTTT
CASSLTRGGNTEAFF
>.|once|TRBV5-4|TRBJ2-7
TGTGCCAGCAGCTTGGACATTTCCTCCGAGCAGTACTTC
CASSLDISSEQYF
>.|.|TRBV18|TRBJ2-7
TGTGCCAGCTCGTCAGGGAAGGGCAGGGGGGACGACGAGCAGTACTTC
CASSSGKGRGDDEQYF
>.|.|TRBV7-9|TRBJ1-2
TGTGCCAGCAGCTTGGCCGGTCCGGGCTATGGCTACACCTTC
CASSLAGPGYGYTF
>.|few|TRBV29-1|TRBJ1-1
TGCAGCGTTGAAGAGGAGGGGATGAACACTGAAGCTTTCTTT
CSVEEEGMNTEAFF
>TRBD1|.|TRBV27|TRBJ1-6
TGTGCCAGCAAACCGACAGGGGACTCCTATAATTCACCCCTCCACTTT
CASKPTGDSYNSPLHF
>TRBD1|few|TRBV5-1|TRBJ2-3
TGCGCCAGCAGCTTGGATCCGGGACAGGGGGCAGATACGCAGTATTTT
CASSLDPGQGADTQYF
>.|few|TRBV5-4|TRBJ2-5
TGTGCCAGCAGCTTCCGGGACACAAAAGAGACCCAGTACTTC
CASSFRDTKETQYF
>.|few|TRBV6-5|TRBJ1-6
TGTGCCAGCAGTTATACCTATAATTCACCCCTCCACTTT
CASSYTYNSPLHF
>.|.|TRBV7-9|TRBJ2-3
TGTGCCAGCAGCTTAGGGGATTACAGGACAGATACGCAGTATTTT
CASSLGDYRTDTQYF
>TRBD2|.|TRBV7-9|TRBJ2-3
TGTGCCAGCAGCTTCTCTAGCGGGGAATACGTAACCACATATACGCAGTATTTT
CASSFSSGEYVTTYTQYF
>.|.|TRBV20-1|TRBJ1-5
TGCAGTGCCGAAGCGGGGTTGGACCAGCATTTT
CSAEAGLDQHF
>.|.|TRBV7-9|TRBJ1-4
TGTGCCAGCAGCTTCCGGATACAGGGTTCTAATGAAAAACTGTTTTTT
CASSFRIQGSNEKLFF
>TRBD1|once|TRBV3-1/TRBV3-2|TRBJ1-6
TGTGCCAGCAGCCAACAGGGGGTACGTGGTTCACCCCTCCACTTT
CASSQQGVRGSPLHF
>TRBD2|once|TRBV7-2|TRBJ2-1
TGTGCCAGCAGCCTGGGTCTAGCGGGGGCCTACAATGAGCAGTTCTTC
CASSLGLAGAYNEQFF
>TRBD1|.|TRBV7-2|TRBJ2-1
TGTGCCAGCAGCCTGGGACAGGGGATTAGCTACAATGAGCAGTTCTTC
CASSLGQGISYNEQFF
>.|.|TRBV2|TRBJ1-5
TGTGCCAGCCGCCCTGAGGAGCGGCAGCCCCAGCATTTT
CASRPEERQPQHF
>.|few|TRBV29-1|TRBJ1-5
TGCAGCGTGCGTCAAACCAATCAGCCCCAGCATTTT
CSVRQTNQPQHF
>TRBD1|.|TRBV2|TRBJ2-7
TGTGCCAGCGGACAGGACATATTCTACGAGCAGTACTTC
CASGQDIFYEQYF
>.|.|TRBV2|TRBJ1-4
TGTGCCAGCAGTGTTCCGCTGACAGGATATAATGAAAAACTGTTTTTT
CASSVPLTGYNEKLFF
>TRBD2|.|TRBV5-1|TRBJ2-1
TGCGCCAGCAGCCAGGCTAGCGGGGGGAGCTCCTACAATGAGCAGTTCTTC
CASSQASGGSSYNEQFF
>TRBD1|.|TRBV18|TRBJ1-4
TGTGCCAGCTCATCTGGACAGGGACTGAGTGAAAAACTGTTTTTT
CASSSGQGLSEKLFF
>.|.|TRBV5-1|TRBJ2-3
TGCGCCAGCAGCCCTGGGCGCGCCGGAACAGATACGCAGTATTTT
CASSPGRAGTDTQYF
>.|.|TRBV5-1|TRBJ1-1
TGCGCCAGCAGCCCGGACATTAACACTGAAGCTTTCTTT
CASSPDINTEAFF
>TRBD1|.|TRBV18|TRBJ1-6
TGTGCCAGCTCACCAGTCAGCGTATTAGGGACAGGGATTTCACCCCTCCACTTT
CASSPVSVLGTGISPLHF
>.|.|TRBV12-3/TRBV12-4|TRBJ1-2
TGTGCCAGCAGTCCCGACAGTAACTATGGCTACACCTTC
CASSPDSNYGYTF
>TRBD1|.|TRBV12-3/TRBV12-4|TRBJ1-2
TGTGCCAGCACCGACAGGGTGATCTATGGCTACACCTTC
CASTDRVIYGYTF
>TRBD2|.|TRBV6-5|TRBJ2-3
TGTGCCAGCAGTTACAGCGGGGGGCGCGCAGATACGCAGTATTTT
CASSYSGGRADTQYF
>TRBD1|.|TRBV28|TRBJ1-1
TGTGCCAGCAGTTTGATTACAGGGGGCTTGAACACTGAAGCTTTCTTT
CASSLITGGLNTEAFF
>.|.|TRBV6-5|TRBJ1-3
TGTGCCAGCTCGGGAAACACCATATATTTT
CASSGNTIYF
>TRBD1|.|TRBV7-9|TRBJ2-3
TGTGCCAGCAGCTTGAGCAGGGGGCGAGCCACAGATACGCAGTATTTT
CASSLSRGRATDTQYF
>TRBD1|.|TRBV5-4|TRBJ1-6
TGTGCCAGCAGACCGACCGGGACAGATAATTCACCCCTCCACTTT
CASRPTGTDNSPLHF
>TRBD1|.|TRBV27|TRBJ1-5
TGTGCCAGCAGGAGGGGGACAGCTAGCAATCAGCCCCAGCATTTT
CASRRGTASNQPQHF
>.|.|TRBV27|TRBJ1-1
TGTGCCAGCACCCCGAGGCAGGGGAGCACTGAAGCTTTCTTT
CASTPRQGSTEAFF
>.|.|TRBV30|TRBJ1-6
TGTGCCTGGGGAGGCCTCGAGGGTTCACCCCTCCACTTT
CAWGGLEGSPLHF
>.|.|TRBV6-5|TRBJ1-1
TGTGCCACCAGTCTCACAGGGCACACTGAAGCTTTCTTT
CATSLTGHTEAFF
>.|.|TRBV29-1|TRBJ2-3
TGCAGCGGGGGACTGCGCACAGATACGCAGTATTTT
CSGGLRTDTQYF
>TRBD2|.|TRBV18|TRBJ2-3
TGTGCCAGCTCATCGAGCGGGGGAGGGGATACGCAGTATTTT
CASSSSGGGDTQYF
>TRBD1|.|TRBV9|TRBJ2-1
TGTGCCAGCAGCGCGGGACAGGTCTACAATGAGCAGTTCTTC
CASSAGQVYNEQFF
>.|.|TRBV18|TRBJ1-4
TGTGCCAGCTCACCTCCTCCCCCAGGGACTGCAGGCGAAAAACTGTTTTTT
CASSPPPPGTAGEKLFF
>.|.|TRBV19|TRBJ1-3
TGTGCCAGTTCCCCGGGGATCTCTGGAAACACCATATATTTT
CASSPGISGNTIYF